These 2 T cell receptor beta chains were sequenced from one sample in a study of shared clonotypes between healthy human individuals. Profiled with immunoSEQ multiplex PCR; TCRdb holds only in-frame clones, not every one. The sample holds some 2.3 million clones, roughly 93% seen once. The sequenced material came from naive CD4+ T cells from PBMCs. The subset: CD45RA+ positively selected. The receptors were gathered from a man aged 18 to 35 in good health. Some clones in this sample may be carry-over from other donors' samples.

The chain carries TRBV27 and TRBJ2-7; TRBD1 matches at 9 bases. The CDR3 has 14 amino acids. Germline V lookup: CDR1 MNHEY, CDR2 SMNVEV (reference sequence). V gave up 5 bases and J gave up 3 bases; unmatched junction bases: 5. The CDR3 loop reads CASSRSTGGYEQYF. The CDR3 bases are TGTGCCAGCAGTCGATCGACAGGGGGCTACGAGCAGTACTTC.

This clone has only a few counts. This sequence joins TRBV30 and TRBJ2-1; weak D call: TRBD2 (5 bases). This CDR3 contains 14 residues. The V end was cut by 3 bases, the J end by 4 bases, with 13 bases between. Germline V gene lookup returns CDR1 GTSNPN and CDR2 SVGIG (reference sequence). CDR3 residues: CAWRRTGAYNEQFF. Written as DNA, the CDR3 is TGTGCCTGGAGGCGGACTGGAGCTTACAATGAGCAGTTCTTC.